These 12 T cell receptor beta chains share one sample of origin, sequenced in a study of blood T cell repertoires in COVID-19. Sequencing was performed with immunoSEQ multiplex PCR; in TCRdb, only in-frame clones are kept and a portion is missing. Among roughly 150,000 clones listed, about four fifths were seen once. The specimen sequenced was peripheral blood. All receptors derive from an elderly woman with acute or convalescent COVID-19.

This clone has only one observation. J is TRBJ2-1 and V is TRBV5-8, with D possibly TRBD1 on 6 matching bases. Germline CDR1 reads SGHTS; CDR2 reads YDEGEE. This CDR3 has 16 residues. V lost 0 bases to trimming and J lost 4 bases, with 14 bases between them. The DNA of the CDR3 is TGTGCCAGCAGCTTGGGAACAGGGCGTCGGTACAATGAGCAGTTCTTC. Residues: CASSLGTGRRYNEQFF.

The count of this clone is one. V gene TRBV7-2 combines with J gene TRBJ2-1; 9 nucleotides match TRBD2. The CDR3 has 18 residues. With V trimmed by 2 bases and J by 0 bases, 8 bases remained unmatched. The germline CDR1 and CDR2 sequences are SGHTA and FQGNSA. In nucleotides, the CDR3 is TGTGCCAGCAGCTTAATGCGGCTAGCGGGGAACTCCTACAATGAGCAGTTCTTC. Amino acids: CASSLMRLAGNSYNEQFF.

This chain links TRBV28 with TRBJ2-3; 7 nucleotides align to TRBD2. This CDR3 comprises 16 residues. V gave up 11 bases and J gave up 2 bases; unmatched junction bases: 16. Germline loops: CDR1 MDHEN, CDR2 SYDVKM. The CDR3 region is CAVITAAAGTTDTQYF. Here the CDR3 DNA reads TGTGCCGTCATCACGGCAGCAGCGGGGACCACAGATACGCAGTATTTT.

The chain employs TRBV9 and TRBJ1-3; 7 positions match TRBD1. The V gene's germline CDR1 is SGDLS and CDR2 YYNGEE. CDR3 length: 16 residues. V shed 4 bases, J shed 4 bases, and the junction held 11 bases outside the gene matches. In nucleotides, the CDR3 is TGTGCCAGCAGCCCACGACAGGGAGTAGGCGGAAACACCATATATTTT. Protein product: CASSPRQGVGGNTIYF.

This clone was seen more than once but under ten times. The chain joins TRBV5-1 to TRBJ2-3; 7 bases are a match to TRBD2. The J segment lost 6 bases and the V segment lost 4 bases, leaving 14 bases of the junction unmatched. Germline V gene data show CDR1 as SGHRS and CDR2 as YFSETQ. CDR3 length equals 16 residues. CDR3: CASSRDDSGRGDTQYF. The CDR3 coding sequence is TGCGCCAGCAGCCGGGACGATAGCGGGCGGGGGGATACGCAGTATTTT.

The CDR3 nucleotides read TGTGCCAGCAGCTTGACAGGGGGCCTGGAGACCCAGTACTTC. Its protein is CASSLTGGLETQYF. The V call is TRBV7-9, the J call TRBJ2-5, with TRBD1 matching 10 bases. Germline V CDR1 and CDR2: SEHNR, FQNEAQ (reference sequence). The CDR3 contains 14 residues. Trimming took 3 bases from V and 5 from J; bases not matched to a gene: 3.

This clone was seen a few times. This rearrangement joins TRBV5-1 to TRBJ1-3; a weak D match, TRBD1 (5 bases). Trimming cost V 4 bases and J 4 bases, with 12 bases left between them. The CDR3 has 14 residues. From germline, CDR1 is SGHRS and CDR2 YFSETQ. In DNA form, the CDR3 reads TGCGCCAGCAGCGGCGGGGCTATCGGAAACACCATATATTTT. It specifies CASSGGAIGNTIYF.

This clone appeared a single time. The chain employs TRBV18 and TRBJ2-5, with TRBD2 as a possible D gene (5 bases). Germline V gene data show CDR1 as KGHSH and CDR2 as LQKENI. The CDR3 is made up of 15 amino acids. V was clipped by 3 bases and J by 6 bases, with 17 bases between them. The CDR3 sequence: CASSPLGEEVKTQYF. Here the CDR3 DNA reads TGTGCCAGCTCACCTCTGGGAGAAGAGGTGAAGACCCAGTACTTC.

The chain combines TRBV30 with TRBJ1-2, with a weak D call TRBD1 (6 bases). The CDR3 extends over 13 amino acids. V shed 3 bases and J shed 5 bases, with 13 bases lying between them. Per germline, CDR1 GTSNPN and CDR2 SVGIG (reference sequence). Written as DNA, the CDR3 is TGTGCCTGGAGGACAGGAAGAAAGTATGGCTACACCTTC. Amino acid sequence: CAWRTGRKYGYTF.

V and J are TRBV28 and TRBJ1-2, with D perhaps matching TRBD1 (5 bases). Trimming took off 5 bases at V and 7 bases at J, with 14 bases between the two ends. Germline V gives CDR1 MDHEN, CDR2 SYDVKM. This CDR3 contains 13 residues. CDR3 in DNA: TGTGCCAGCAGTGCACAATACAGGCTTGGCTACACCTTC. It yields the protein CASSAQYRLGYTF.

V and J are TRBV18 and TRBJ2-2; 7 nucleotides align to TRBD1. V was clipped by 3 bases and J by 0 bases; unmatched bases: 1. Germline CDR1 KGHSH, CDR2 LQKENI. CDR3 length: 15 amino acids. CDR3 in DNA: TGTGCCAGCTCACCCGACAGGGCGAACACCGGGGAGCTGTTTTTT. Its translation: CASSPDRANTGELFF.

The V and J genes are TRBV23-1 and TRBJ2-7, with TRBD1 identical over 8 bases. TRBV23-1 is recorded as an ORF, its role being uncertain. The CDR3 runs to 15 residues. V was pared by 1 base and J by 5 bases, with 7 bases of the junction left unmatched. The CDR3 reads CASSQLETGVDEQYF. For the CDR3, the DNA is TGCGCCAGCAGTCAATTGGAGACAGGGGTAGACGAGCAGTACTTC.